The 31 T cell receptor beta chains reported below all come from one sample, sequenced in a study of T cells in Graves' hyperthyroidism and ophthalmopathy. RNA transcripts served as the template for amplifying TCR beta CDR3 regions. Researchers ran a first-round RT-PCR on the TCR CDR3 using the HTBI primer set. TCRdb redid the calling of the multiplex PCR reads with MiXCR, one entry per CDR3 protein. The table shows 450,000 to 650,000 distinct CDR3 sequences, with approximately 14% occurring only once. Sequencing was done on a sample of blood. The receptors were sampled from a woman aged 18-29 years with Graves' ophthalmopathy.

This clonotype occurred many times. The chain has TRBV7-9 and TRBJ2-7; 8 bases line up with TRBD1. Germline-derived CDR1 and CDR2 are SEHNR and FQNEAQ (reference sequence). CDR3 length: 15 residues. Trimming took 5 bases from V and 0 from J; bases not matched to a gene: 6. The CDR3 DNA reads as TGTGCCAGCAGCGAGCCGGGACAGGCCTCCTACGAGCAGTACTTC. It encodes CASSEPGQASYEQYF.

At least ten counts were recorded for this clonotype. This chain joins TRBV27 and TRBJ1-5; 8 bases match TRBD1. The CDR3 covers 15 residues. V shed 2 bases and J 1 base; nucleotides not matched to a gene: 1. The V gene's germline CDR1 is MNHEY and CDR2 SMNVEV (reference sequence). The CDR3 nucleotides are TGTGCCAGCAGTTTACAGGGGGCGAGCAATCAGCCCCAGCATTTT. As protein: CASSLQGASNQPQHF.

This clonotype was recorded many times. CDR3 in DNA: TGTGCCAGCACCGGCCCCGAAGCCACTCCGGGACTAGCGGGAGAGGGGGAGACCCAGTACTTC. As protein: CASTGPEATPGLAGEGETQYF. The V and J genes are TRBV6-1 and TRBJ2-5; 14 bases align to TRBD2. This CDR3 comprises 21 residues. Trimming at V came to 7 bases and at J to 5 bases, leaving 24 bases not matched to a gene. Germline assignment: CDR1 MNHNS and CDR2 SASEGT.

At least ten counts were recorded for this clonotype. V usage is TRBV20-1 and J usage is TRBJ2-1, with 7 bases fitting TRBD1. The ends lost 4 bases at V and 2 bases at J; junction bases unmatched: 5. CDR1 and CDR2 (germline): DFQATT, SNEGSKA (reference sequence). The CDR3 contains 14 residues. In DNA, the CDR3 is TGCAGTGCTAAGGACAGGATGACCTACAATGAGCAGTTCTTC. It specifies CSAKDRMTYNEQFF.

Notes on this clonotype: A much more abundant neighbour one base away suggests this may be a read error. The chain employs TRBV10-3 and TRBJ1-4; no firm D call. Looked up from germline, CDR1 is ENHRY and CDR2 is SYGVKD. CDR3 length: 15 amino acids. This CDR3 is CTISDFGRANEKLFF. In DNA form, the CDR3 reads TGTACCATCAGTGATTTTGGGCGAGCTAATGAAAAACTGTTTTTT.

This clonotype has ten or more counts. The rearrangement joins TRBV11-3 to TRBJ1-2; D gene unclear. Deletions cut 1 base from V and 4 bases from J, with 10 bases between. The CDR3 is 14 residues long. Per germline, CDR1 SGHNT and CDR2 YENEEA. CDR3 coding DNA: TGTGCCAGCAGCTTAGGGAGCTCATTCTATGGCTACACCTTC. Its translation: CASSLGSSFYGYTF.

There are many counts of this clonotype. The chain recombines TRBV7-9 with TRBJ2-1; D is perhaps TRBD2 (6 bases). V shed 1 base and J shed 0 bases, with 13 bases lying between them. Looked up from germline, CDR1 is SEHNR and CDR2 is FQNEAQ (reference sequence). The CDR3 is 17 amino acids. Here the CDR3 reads CASSLGRDFHSYNEQFF. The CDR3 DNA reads TGTGCCAGCAGCTTAGGGAGGGACTTCCACTCCTACAATGAGCAGTTCTTC. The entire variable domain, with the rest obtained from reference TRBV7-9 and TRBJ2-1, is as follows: DTGVSQNPRHKITKRGQNVTFRCDPISEHNRLYWYRQTLGQGPEFLTYFQNEAQLEKSRLLSDRFSAERPKGSFSTLEIQRTEQGDSAMYLCASSLGRDFHSYNEQFFGPGTRLTVL.

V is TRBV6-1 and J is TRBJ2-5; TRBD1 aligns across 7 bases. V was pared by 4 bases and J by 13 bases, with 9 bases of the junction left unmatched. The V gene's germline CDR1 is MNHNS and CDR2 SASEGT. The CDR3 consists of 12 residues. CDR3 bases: TGTGCCAGCAGTGCGGGACAGCTTTTTTGGTACTTC. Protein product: CASSAGQLFWYF.

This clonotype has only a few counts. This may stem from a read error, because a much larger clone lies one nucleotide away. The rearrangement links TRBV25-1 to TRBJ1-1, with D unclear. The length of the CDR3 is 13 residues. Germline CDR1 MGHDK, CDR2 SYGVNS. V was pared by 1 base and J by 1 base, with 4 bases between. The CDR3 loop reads CASSEWQNTEAFF. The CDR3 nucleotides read TGTGCCAGCAGTGAATGGCAGAACACTGAAGCTTTCTTT.

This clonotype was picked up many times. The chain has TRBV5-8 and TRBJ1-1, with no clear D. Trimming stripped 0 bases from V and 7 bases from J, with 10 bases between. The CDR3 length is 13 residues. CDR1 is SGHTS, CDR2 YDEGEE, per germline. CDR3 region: CASSLALGREAFF. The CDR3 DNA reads TGTGCCAGCAGCTTGGCCTTAGGTCGTGAAGCTTTCTTT. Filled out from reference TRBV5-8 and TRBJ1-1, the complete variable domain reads EAGVTQSPTHLIKTRGQQATLRCSPISGHTSVYWYQQALGLGLQFLLWYDEGEERNRGNFPPRFSGRQFPNYSSELNVNALELEDSALYLCASSLALGREAFFGQGTRLTVV.

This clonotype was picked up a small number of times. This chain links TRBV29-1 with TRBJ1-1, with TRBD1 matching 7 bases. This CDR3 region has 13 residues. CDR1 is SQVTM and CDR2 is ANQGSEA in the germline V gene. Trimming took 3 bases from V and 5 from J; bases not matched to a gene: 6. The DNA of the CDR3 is TGCAGCGTTGAGGGAGGGGGCCGAACTGAAGCTTTCTTT. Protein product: CSVEGGGRTEAFF.

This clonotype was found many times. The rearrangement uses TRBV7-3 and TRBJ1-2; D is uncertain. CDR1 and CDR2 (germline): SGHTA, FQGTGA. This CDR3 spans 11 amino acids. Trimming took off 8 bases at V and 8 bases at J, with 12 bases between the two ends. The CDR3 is CASGGVGGYTF. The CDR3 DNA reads TGTGCCAGCGGTGGGGTCGGCGGCTACACCTTC.

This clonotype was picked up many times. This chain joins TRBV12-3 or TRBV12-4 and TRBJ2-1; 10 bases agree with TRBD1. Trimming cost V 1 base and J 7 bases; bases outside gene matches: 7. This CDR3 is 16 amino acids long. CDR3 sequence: CASSLDPGQGKNEQFF. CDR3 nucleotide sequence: TGTGCCAGCAGTTTAGACCCGGGACAGGGGAAAAATGAGCAGTTCTTC.

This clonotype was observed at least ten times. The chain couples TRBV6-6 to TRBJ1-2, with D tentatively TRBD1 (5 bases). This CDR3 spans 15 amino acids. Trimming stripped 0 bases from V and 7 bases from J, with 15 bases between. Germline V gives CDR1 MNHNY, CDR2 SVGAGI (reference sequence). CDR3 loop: CASSYSILGGSGYTF. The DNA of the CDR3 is TGTGCCAGCAGTTACTCGATTCTGGGGGGAAGTGGCTACACCTTC.

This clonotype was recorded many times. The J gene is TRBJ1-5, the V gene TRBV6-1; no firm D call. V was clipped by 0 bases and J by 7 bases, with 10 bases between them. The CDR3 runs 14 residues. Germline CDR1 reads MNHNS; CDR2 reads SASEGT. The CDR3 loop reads CASSEALGGQPQHF. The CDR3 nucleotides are TGTGCCAGCAGTGAAGCCCTAGGCGGGCAGCCCCAGCATTTT.

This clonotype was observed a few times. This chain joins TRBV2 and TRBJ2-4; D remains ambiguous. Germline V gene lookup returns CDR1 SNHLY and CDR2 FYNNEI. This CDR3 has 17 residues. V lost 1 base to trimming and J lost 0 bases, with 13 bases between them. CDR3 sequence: CASSEVWGYVAKNIQYF. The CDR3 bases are TGTGCCAGCAGTGAAGTTTGGGGTTATGTAGCCAAAAACATTCAGTACTTC. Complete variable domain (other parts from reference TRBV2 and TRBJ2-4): EPEVTQTPSHQVTQMGQEVILRCVPISNHLYFYWYRQILGQKVEFLVSFYNNEISEKSEIFDDQFSVERPDGSNFTLKIRSTKLEDSAMYFCASSEVWGYVAKNIQYFGAGTRLSVL.

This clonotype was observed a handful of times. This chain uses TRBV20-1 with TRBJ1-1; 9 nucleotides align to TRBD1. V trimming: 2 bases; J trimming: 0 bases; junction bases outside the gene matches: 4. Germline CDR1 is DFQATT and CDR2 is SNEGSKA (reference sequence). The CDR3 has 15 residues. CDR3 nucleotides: TGCAGTGCTAGAACAGGGGGCCTGATGAACACTGAAGCTTTCTTT. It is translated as CSARTGGLMNTEAFF.

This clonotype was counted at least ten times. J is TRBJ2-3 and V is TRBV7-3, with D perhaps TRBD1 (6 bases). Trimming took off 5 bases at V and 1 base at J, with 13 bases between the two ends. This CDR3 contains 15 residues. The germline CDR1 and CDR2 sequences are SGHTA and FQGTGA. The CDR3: CASSATGYGTDTQYF. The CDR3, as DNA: TGTGCCAGCAGCGCCACAGGGTACGGCACAGATACGCAGTATTTT.

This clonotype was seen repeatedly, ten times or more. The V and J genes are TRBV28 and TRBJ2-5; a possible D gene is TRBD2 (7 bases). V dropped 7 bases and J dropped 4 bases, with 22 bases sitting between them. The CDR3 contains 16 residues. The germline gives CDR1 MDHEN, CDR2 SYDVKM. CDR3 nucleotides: TGTGCCAGCACCCCAAGGGAGGGGGGCCGTCGAGAGACCCAGTACTTC. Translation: CASTPREGGRRETQYF.

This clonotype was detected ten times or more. CDR3 nucleotide sequence: TGTGCCAGCAGTCTATCATTAAGCTCCTACGAGCAGTACTTC. As protein: CASSLSLSSYEQYF. The chain joins TRBV2 to TRBJ2-7; D remains ambiguous. Germline assignment: CDR1 SNHLY and CDR2 FYNNEI. This CDR3 spans 14 amino acids. V was shortened by 5 bases and J by 0 bases, with 11 bases between the two germline ends. Full variable domain (remainder filled in from reference TRBV2 and TRBJ2-7): EPEVTQTPSHQVTQMGQEVILRCVPISNHLYFYWYRQILGQKVEFLVSFYNNEISEKSEIFDDQFSVERPDGSNFTLKIRSTKLEDSAMYFCASSLSLSSYEQYFGPGTRLTVT.

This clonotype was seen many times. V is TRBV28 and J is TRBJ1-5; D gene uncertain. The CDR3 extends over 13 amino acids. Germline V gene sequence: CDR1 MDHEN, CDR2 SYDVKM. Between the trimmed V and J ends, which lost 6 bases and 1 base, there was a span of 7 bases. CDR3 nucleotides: TGTGCCAGCAGGTCCCCCAGCAATCAGCCCCAGCATTTT. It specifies CASRSPSNQPQHF.

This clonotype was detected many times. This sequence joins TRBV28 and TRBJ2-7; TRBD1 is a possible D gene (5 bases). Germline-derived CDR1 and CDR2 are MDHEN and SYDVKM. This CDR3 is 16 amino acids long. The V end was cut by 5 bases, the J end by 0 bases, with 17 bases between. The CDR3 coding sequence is TGTGCCAGCAGTAGCGATTGGGGCAGTCTCTCCTACGAGCAGTACTTC. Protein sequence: CASSSDWGSLSYEQYF.

The CDR3 loop is CSARTENNEQFF. For the CDR3, the DNA is TGCAGCGCCAGGACGGAAAACAATGAGCAGTTCTTC. V gene TRBV29-1 combines with J gene TRBJ2-1; D is uncertain. This CDR3 is built from 12 residues. Trimming left V 7 bases short and J 5 bases short, with 12 bases between. Germline assignment: CDR1 SQVTM and CDR2 ANQGSEA.

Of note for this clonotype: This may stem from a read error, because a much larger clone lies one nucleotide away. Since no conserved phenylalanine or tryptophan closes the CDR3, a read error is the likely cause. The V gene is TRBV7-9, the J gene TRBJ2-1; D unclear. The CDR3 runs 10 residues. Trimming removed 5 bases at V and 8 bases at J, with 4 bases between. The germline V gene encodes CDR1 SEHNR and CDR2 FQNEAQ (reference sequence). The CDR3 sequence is CASSVDEQFS. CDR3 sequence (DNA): TGTGCCAGCAGCGTGGATGAGCAGTTCTCC.

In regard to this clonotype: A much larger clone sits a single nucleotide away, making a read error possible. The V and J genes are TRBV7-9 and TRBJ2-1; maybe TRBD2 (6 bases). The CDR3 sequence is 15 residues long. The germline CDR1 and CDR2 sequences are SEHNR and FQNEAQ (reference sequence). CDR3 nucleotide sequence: TGTGCCAGCAGTCCTCCCGGGACTCGCTACAGTGAGCAGTTCTTC. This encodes CASSPPGTRYSEQFF. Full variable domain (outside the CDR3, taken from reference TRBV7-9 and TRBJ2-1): DTGVSQNPRHKITKRGQNVTFRCDPISEHNRLYWYRQTLGQGPEFLTYFQNEAQLEKSRLLSDRFSAERPKGSFSTLEIQRTEQGDSAMYLCASSPPGTRYSEQFFGPGTRLTVL.

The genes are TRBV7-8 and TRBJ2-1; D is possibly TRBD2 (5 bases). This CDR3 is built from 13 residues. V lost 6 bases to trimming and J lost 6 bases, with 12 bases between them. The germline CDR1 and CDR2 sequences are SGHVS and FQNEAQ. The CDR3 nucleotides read TGTGCCAGCAGAGGGCTAGCCCCCAATGAGCAGTTCTTC. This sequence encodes CASRGLAPNEQFF.

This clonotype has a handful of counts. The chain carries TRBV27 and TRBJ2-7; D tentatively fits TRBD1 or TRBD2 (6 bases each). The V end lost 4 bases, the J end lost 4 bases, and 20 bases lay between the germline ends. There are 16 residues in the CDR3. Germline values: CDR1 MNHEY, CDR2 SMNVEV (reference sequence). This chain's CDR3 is CASSSQGLPLGYEQYF. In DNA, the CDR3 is TGTGCCAGCAGTTCACAGGGACTCCCCCTAGGGTACGAGCAGTACTTC.

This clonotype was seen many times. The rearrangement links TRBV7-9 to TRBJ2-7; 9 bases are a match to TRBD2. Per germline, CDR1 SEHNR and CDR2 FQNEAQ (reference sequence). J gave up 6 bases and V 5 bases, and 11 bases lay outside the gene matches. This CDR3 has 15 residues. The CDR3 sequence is CASSRTGSGRFEQYF. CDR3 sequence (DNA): TGTGCCAGCAGCCGAACGGGGAGCGGGAGGTTCGAGCAGTACTTC. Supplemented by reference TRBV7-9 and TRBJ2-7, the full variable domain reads DTGVSQNPRHKITKRGQNVTFRCDPISEHNRLYWYRQTLGQGPEFLTYFQNEAQLEKSRLLSDRFSAERPKGSFSTLEIQRTEQGDSAMYLCASSRTGSGRFEQYFGPGTRLTVT.

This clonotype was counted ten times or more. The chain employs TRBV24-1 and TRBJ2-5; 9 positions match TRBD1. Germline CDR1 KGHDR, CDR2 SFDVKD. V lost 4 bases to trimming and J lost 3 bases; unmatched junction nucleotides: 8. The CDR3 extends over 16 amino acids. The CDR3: CATSDATGTGKETQYF. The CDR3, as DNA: TGTGCCACCAGTGACGCAACCGGGACAGGGAAAGAGACCCAGTACTTC.

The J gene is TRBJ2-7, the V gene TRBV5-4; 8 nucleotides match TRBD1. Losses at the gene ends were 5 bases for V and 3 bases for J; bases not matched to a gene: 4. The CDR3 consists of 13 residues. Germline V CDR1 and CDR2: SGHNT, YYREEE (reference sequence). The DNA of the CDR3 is TGTGCCAGCAGACCGGGACAGGACTACGAGCAGTACTTC. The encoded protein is CASRPGQDYEQYF.

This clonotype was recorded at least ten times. CDR3: CASRVNEETQYF. CDR3 DNA sequence: TGTGCCAGCAGGGTTAACGAGGAGACCCAGTACTTC. This chain uses TRBV2 with TRBJ2-5; no firm D call. The V gene lost 6 bases and the J gene lost 5 bases, with 10 bases spanning the gap. The CDR3 extends over 12 amino acids. The germline V gene has CDR1 SNHLY and CDR2 FYNNEI.